The 32 T cell receptor beta chains given below trace back to one sample, sequenced in a study of blood T cell repertoires in COVID-19. Here immunoSEQ multiplex PCR was the method, and the copy in TCRdb shows in-frame clones only, minus some. The sample consists of 15,000 to 20,000 clones, around nine tenths of them appearing once. The material sequenced was peripheral blood. These TCRs come from a human donor in a cohort sampled during active COVID-19.

The genes are TRBV6-2 or TRBV6-3 and TRBJ2-5, with TRBD2 matching over 11 bases. Germline values: CDR1 MNHEY, CDR2 SVGEGT. V dropped 2 bases and J dropped 5; count of bases not matched to a gene: 10. The CDR3 spans 17 residues. CDR3 DNA sequence: TGTGCCAGCAGTTACCAACTAGCGGGAGTAGGGGGGGAGACCCAGTACTTC. It encodes CASSYQLAGVGGETQYF.

The chain uses TRBV11-2 and TRBJ2-7, with TRBD1 matching 8 bases. This CDR3 comprises 19 residues. Trimming cost V 1 base and J 5 bases; bases outside gene matches: 19. CDR1 is SGHAT and CDR2 is FQNNGV in the germline V gene. CDR3 in amino acids: CASSLVLGAGPQGVHEQYF. The CDR3 nucleotides are TGTGCCAGCAGCTTAGTGCTAGGGGCTGGGCCACAGGGGGTGCACGAGCAGTACTTC.

The chain combines TRBV2 with TRBJ1-5, with TRBD1 as a possible D gene (5 bases). V was cut by 8 bases and J by 3 bases, with 11 bases left in between. This CDR3 is 13 amino acids long. From germline, CDR1 is SNHLY and CDR2 FYNNEI. The CDR3 loop is CASWSDNNQPQHF. The CDR3 bases are TGTGCCAGCTGGTCGGACAACAATCAGCCCCAGCATTTT. Combining the CDR3 with reference TRBV2 and TRBJ1-5 gives the whole variable domain EPEVTQTPSHQVTQMGQEVILRCVPISNHLYFYWYRQILGQKVEFLVSFYNNEISEKSEIFDDQFSVERPDGSNFTLKIRSTKLEDSAMYFCASWSDNNQPQHFGDGTRLSIL.

The chain combines TRBV7-2 with TRBJ1-2, with a weak D call TRBD1 (5 bases). Trimming removed 1 base at V and 4 bases at J, with 7 bases between. This CDR3 comprises 13 residues. From germline, CDR1 is SGHTA and CDR2 FQGNSA. CDR3 amino acids: CASSLERGYGYTF. The CDR3, as DNA: TGTGCCAGCAGCTTAGAAAGGGGCTATGGCTACACCTTC.

The chain employs TRBV6-1 and TRBJ2-1, with 8 bases fitting TRBD2. Germline trimming cut 4 bases from V and 3 bases from J; bases unmatched to any gene: 8. CDR1 MNHNS and CDR2 SASEGT come from the germline V gene. CDR3 length: 16 amino acids. Here the CDR3 DNA reads TGTGCCAGCAGTGCCAGACTAGCGACTCACTACAATGAGCAGTTCTTC. Translation: CASSARLATHYNEQFF.

This clone was picked up one time. This chain links TRBV27 with TRBJ1-1; a possible D gene is TRBD1 (6 bases). Germline CDR1 reads MNHEY; CDR2 reads SMNVEV (reference sequence). CDR3 length: 13 amino acids. Trimming shortened V by 10 bases and J by 0 bases, and 12 bases separated the two germline ends. This CDR3 is CATGTPMNTEAFF. The CDR3 DNA sequence: TGTGCCACCGGGACACCAATGAACACTGAAGCTTTCTTT.

Regarding this clone: The junction differs from germline at one of its ends, possibly a read error. J is TRBJ1-1 and V is TRBV6-6, with D maybe TRBD1 (5 bases). This CDR3 has 16 residues. Germline V lookup: CDR1 MNHNY, CDR2 SVGAGI (reference sequence). The chain's CDR3 is CASSYDGGYDSLGGIF. The CDR3 DNA reads TGTGCCAGCAGTTACGACGGGGGTTACGACAGTCTGGGCGGAATCTTT.

The gene calls are TRBV10-3 and TRBJ2-7, with D maybe TRBD2 (6 bases). This CDR3 is built from 14 residues. The germline V and J ends were trimmed by 5 bases and 3 bases, with 14 bases remaining between them. CDR1 and CDR2 from the germline V gene are ENHRY and SYGVKD. The chain's CDR3 is CAISRPTGGYEQYF. CDR3 nucleotide sequence: TGTGCCATCAGTCGGCCGACCGGGGGCTACGAGCAGTACTTC.

The chain uses TRBV6-1 and TRBJ2-7; a possible D gene is TRBD1 (6 bases). Trimming took 2 bases from V and 1 from J, leaving 15 bases between them. The CDR3 consists of 16 residues. Germline V gene data show CDR1 as MNHNS and CDR2 as SASEGT. CDR3 nucleotide sequence: TGTGCCAGCAGTGAAAGGTACTGGCAGGGGTCCTACGAGCAGTACTTC. This sequence encodes CASSERYWQGSYEQYF.

The DNA of the CDR3 is TGCGCCAGCAGCCCGGGGGACAGGGCGCGTTACGAGCAGTACTTC. Its protein is CASSPGDRARYEQYF. The V and J genes are TRBV5-1 and TRBJ2-7, with 9 bases lining up with TRBD1. Germline V gene lookup returns CDR1 SGHRS and CDR2 YFSETQ. The CDR3 totals 15 residues. J lost 4 bases, V lost 4 bases, and 9 bases had no gene match.

This chain links TRBV6-5 with TRBJ2-7; D is perhaps TRBD1 (5 bases). Germline CDR1 and CDR2: MNHEY and SVGAGI. CDR3 length: 14 amino acids. Between the trimmed V and J ends, which lost 5 bases and 6 bases, there was a span of 17 bases. The chain's CDR3 is CASSRGLGSVEQYF. CDR3 nucleotide sequence: TGTGCCAGCAGTAGGGGCTTGGGAAGTGTCGAGCAGTACTTC.

The chain is built from TRBV5-1 and TRBJ2-1, with 7 positions matching TRBD2. Germline CDR1 SGHRS, CDR2 YFSETQ. The ends lost 0 bases at V and 0 bases at J; junction bases unmatched: 6. The CDR3 is 17 amino acids. The CDR3 sequence: CASSLAKTSFSYNEQFF. The DNA of the CDR3 is TGCGCCAGCAGCTTGGCCAAGACTAGCTTCTCCTACAATGAGCAGTTCTTC.

This clone was seen only a few times. The rearrangement links TRBV7-9 to TRBJ2-7; the match to TRBD2 covers 11 bases. CDR1 and CDR2 from the germline V gene are SEHNR and FQNEAQ (reference sequence). The CDR3 is made up of 13 amino acids. With 4 bases clipped from V and 9 bases from J, the junction kept 5 bases outside the gene matches. The CDR3 loop is CASSSGLAVPQYF. The CDR3 region has the DNA TGTGCCAGCAGCTCGGGACTAGCGGTGCCGCAGTACTTC.

Written as DNA, the CDR3 is TGTGCTAGTGGATCCGGGACAGGGCGAGATACGCAGTATTTT. Protein: CASGSGTGRDTQYF. The gene calls are TRBV12-5 and TRBJ2-3, with TRBD1 matching 9 bases. There are 14 residues in the CDR3. J gave up 5 bases and V 6 bases, and 6 bases lay outside the gene matches. CDR1 and CDR2 from the germline V gene are LGHNT and FRNRAP. The full variable domain, in which reference TRBV12-5 and TRBJ2-3 provide the parts outside the CDR3, is DARVTQTPRHKVTEMGQEVTMRCQPILGHNTVFWYRQTMMQGLELLAYFRNRAPLDDSGMPKDRFSAEMPDATLATLKIQPSEPRDSAVYFCASGSGTGRDTQYFGPGTRLTVL.

The J gene is TRBJ2-1, the V gene TRBV12-2; the DNA was not used to check the table's D call, TRBD2. TRBV12-2 is a documented pseudogene. The CDR3 length is 18 residues. The CDR3 DNA sequence: TGTGCAAGTCGCTTTCGGGGGGCGCGGAGCGGGAGATACAATGAGCAGTTCTTC. Its translation: CASRFRGARSGRYNEQFF.

V and J are TRBV30 and TRBJ1-6; D perhaps matches TRBD1 (5 bases). Germline V gene data show CDR1 as GTSNPN and CDR2 as SVGIG (reference sequence). V was shortened by 4 bases and J by 9 bases, with 13 bases between the two germline ends. CDR3 length: 13 residues. The CDR3 reads CAWKGREGSPLHF. CDR3 coding DNA: TGTGCCTGGAAAGGCAGGGAGGGTTCACCCCTCCACTTT.

This chain joins TRBV5-1 and TRBJ2-5, with TRBD2 identical over 9 bases. The length of the CDR3 is 15 residues. Germline values: CDR1 SGHRS, CDR2 YFSETQ. V gave up 8 bases and J gave up 5 bases; unmatched junction bases: 13. The CDR3 region has the DNA TGCGCCAGTTCCCTTCTAGCGGGGTCAGGGGAGACCCAGTACTTC. This encodes CASSLLAGSGETQYF.

The chain is built from TRBV5-1 and TRBJ1-1, with TRBD1 identical over 7 bases. The CDR3 contains 14 residues. Germline values: CDR1 SGHRS, CDR2 YFSETQ. The trim removed 1 base at V and 4 bases at J, leaving 4 bases unmatched. CDR3 in DNA: TGCGCCAGCAGCTTGTTAGGGGGCCTCACTGAAGCTTTCTTT. Residues: CASSLLGGLTEAFF.

V gene TRBV18 combines with J gene TRBJ2-2; D unresolved. The CDR3 sequence is 15 residues long. V was shortened by 0 bases and J by 4 bases, with 9 bases between the two germline ends. The V gene's germline CDR1 is KGHSH and CDR2 LQKENI. The CDR3 sequence: CASSPPSVPTGELFF. The DNA for the CDR3 is TGTGCCAGCTCACCACCGAGCGTCCCCACCGGGGAGCTGTTTTTT.

The rearrangement links TRBV29-1 to TRBJ2-6, with D uncertain. Germline CDR1 SQVTM, CDR2 ANQGSEA. The V gene lost 4 bases and the J gene lost 0 bases, with 10 bases spanning the gap. The CDR3 is made up of 15 amino acids. The DNA for the CDR3 is TGCAGCGTTGCTGTGAGTGGCTCTGGGGCCAACGTCCTGACTTTC. It specifies CSVAVSGSGANVLTF.

The CDR3 region is CASSQKSGQGHYGYTF. The CDR3 DNA sequence: TGCGCCAGCAGCCAAAAGTCGGGACAGGGCCACTATGGCTACACCTTC. This chain uses TRBV4-1 with TRBJ1-2; TRBD1 matches 9 bases. The ends lost 2 bases at V and 3 bases at J; junction bases unmatched: 7. Looked up from germline, CDR1 is MGHRA and CDR2 is YSYEKL. This CDR3 has 16 residues.

The chain carries TRBV29-1 and TRBJ1-2, with TRBD1 identical over 10 bases. V gave up 5 bases and J gave up 7 bases; unmatched junction bases: 1. Germline-derived CDR1 and CDR2 are SQVTM and ANQGSEA. This CDR3 is 11 amino acids long. Here the CDR3 reads CSVRDRGGYTF. CDR3 bases: TGCAGCGTTAGGGACAGGGGTGGCTACACCTTC.

V is TRBV7-9 and J is TRBJ2-3; the D gene is possibly TRBD1 (6 bases). Trimming removed 2 bases at V and 5 bases at J, with 11 bases between. CDR1 and CDR2 from the germline V gene are SEHNR and FQNEAQ (reference sequence). This CDR3 comprises 14 residues. CDR3 amino acids: CASSLQGSGDTQYF. DNA for the CDR3: TGTGCCAGCAGCTTACAGGGGTCTGGAGATACGCAGTATTTT.

V and J are TRBV6-6 and TRBJ2-1; 12 positions agree with TRBD2. V lost 5 bases to trimming and J lost 0 bases; unmatched junction nucleotides: 5. The length of the CDR3 is 17 residues. The germline gives CDR1 MNHNY, CDR2 SVGAGI (reference sequence). The CDR3 here is CASSRGLAGLSYNEQFF. In DNA, the CDR3 is TGTGCCAGCAGTCGAGGACTAGCGGGGCTCTCCTACAATGAGCAGTTCTTC.

The chain has TRBV2 and TRBJ1-1; unclear D gene. This CDR3 contains 12 residues. CDR1 SNHLY and CDR2 FYNNEI come from the germline V gene. V lost 6 bases, J lost 4 bases, and 9 bases lay in between. The CDR3 sequence: CASSGWVTEAFF. The CDR3 nucleotides read TGTGCCAGCAGCGGGTGGGTCACTGAAGCTTTCTTT.

The chain has TRBV27 and TRBJ2-2, with no clear D. This CDR3 contains 16 residues. Trimming took 5 bases from V and 7 from J, leaving 20 bases between them. Germline V lookup: CDR1 MNHEY, CDR2 SMNVEV (reference sequence). The CDR3 sequence: CASSPYHPYTDGELFF. In DNA form, the CDR3 reads TGTGCCAGCAGTCCGTACCACCCATACACAGACGGGGAGCTGTTTTTT.

CDR3 sequence (DNA): TGTGCCAGCAGTTTAAACACGAATCAGCCCCAGCATTTT. This gives the protein CASSLNTNQPQHF. This chain joins TRBV28 and TRBJ1-5; unclear D gene. V was shortened by 2 bases and J by 4 bases, with 6 bases between the two germline ends. CDR1 and CDR2 from the germline V gene are MDHEN and SYDVKM. The CDR3 totals 13 residues.

The chain recombines TRBV9 with TRBJ2-2; TRBD2 matches at 8 bases. The CDR3 is made up of 16 amino acids. Germline CDR1 is SGDLS and CDR2 is YYNGEE. J lost 5 bases, V lost 0 bases, and 6 bases had no gene match. CDR3 residues: CASSVGVAGRTGELFF. CDR3 DNA: TGTGCCAGCAGCGTAGGGGTAGCGGGGAGGACCGGGGAGCTGTTTTTT.

There are a few counts of this clone. The CDR3 spells CASSLAGQGSSTEAFF. CDR3 sequence (DNA): TGTGCCAGCAGCCTCGCTGGACAGGGAAGTAGCACTGAAGCTTTCTTT. J is TRBJ1-1 and V is TRBV7-9; 8 bases align to TRBD1. V shed 5 bases and J 4 bases; nucleotides not matched to a gene: 12. In germline, CDR1 is SEHNR, CDR2 FQNEAQ (reference sequence). This CDR3 has 16 residues.

The chain combines TRBV5-1 with TRBJ1-1; 9 bases fit TRBD1. This CDR3 has 14 amino acids. Looked up from germline, CDR1 is SGHRS and CDR2 is YFSETQ. V lost 4 bases, J lost 4 bases, and 5 bases stayed unmatched. CDR3 nucleotide sequence: TGCGCCAGCAGCCCCGGGACAGGGTCCACTGAAGCTTTCTTT. The encoded protein is CASSPGTGSTEAFF.

The V and J genes are TRBV21-1 and TRBJ1-2; the table's D call TRBD1 went unverified against the DNA. TRBV21-1 is a known pseudogene. This CDR3 has 17 amino acids. The CDR3: CASSTQPRGILNYGYTF. The CDR3, as DNA: TGTGCCAGCAGCACCCAACCGAGGGGGATCCTCAACTATGGCTACACCTTC.

J is TRBJ2-3 and V is TRBV6-5; 13 bases are a match to TRBD2. The CDR3 consists of 14 residues. V lost 6 bases to trimming and J lost 5 bases; unmatched junction nucleotides: 2. Germline V gene sequence: CDR1 MNHEY, CDR2 SVGAGI. The CDR3 DNA reads as TGTGCCAGCAGAAGACTAGCGGGGGGAGATACGCAGTATTTT. As protein: CASRRLAGGDTQYF.